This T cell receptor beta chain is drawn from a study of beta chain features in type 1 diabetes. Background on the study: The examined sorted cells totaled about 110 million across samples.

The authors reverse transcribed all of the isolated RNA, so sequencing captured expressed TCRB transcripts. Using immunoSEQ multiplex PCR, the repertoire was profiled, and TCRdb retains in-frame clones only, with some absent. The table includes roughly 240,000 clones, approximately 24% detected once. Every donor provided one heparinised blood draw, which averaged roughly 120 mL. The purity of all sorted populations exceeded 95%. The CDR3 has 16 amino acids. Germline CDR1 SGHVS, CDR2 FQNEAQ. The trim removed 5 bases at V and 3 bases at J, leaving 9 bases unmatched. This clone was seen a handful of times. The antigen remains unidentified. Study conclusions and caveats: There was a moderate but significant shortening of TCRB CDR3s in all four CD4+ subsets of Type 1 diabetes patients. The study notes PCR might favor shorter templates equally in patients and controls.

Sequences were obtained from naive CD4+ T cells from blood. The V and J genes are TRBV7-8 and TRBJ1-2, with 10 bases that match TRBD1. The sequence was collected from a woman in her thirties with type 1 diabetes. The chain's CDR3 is CASSLRGQGRYYGYTF. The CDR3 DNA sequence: TGTGCCAGCAGCCTCCGGGGACAGGGGAGGTACTATGGCTACACCTTC.